The 30 T cell receptor beta chains listed next were all sequenced from one sample in a study of T cell changes during pregnancy in multiple sclerosis. TCRdb keeps only in-frame clones here, not all; method: immunoSEQ multiplex PCR. This sample has approximately 50,000 clones, with 90% found just once. This material consisted of peripheral blood, taken in the third trimester of pregnancy. The receptors shown here come from a female donor in good health, enrolled as a control in a pregnancy study.

This chain uses TRBV7-2 with TRBJ1-2; a weak D match, TRBD1 (6 bases). Germline CDR1 reads SGHTA; CDR2 reads FQGNSA. Between the trimmed V and J ends, which lost 6 bases and 3 bases, there was a span of 11 bases. The CDR3 contains 13 residues. The CDR3 DNA reads TGTGCCAGCAGGTTGGCAGGGGACTATGGCTACACCTTC. It translates to CASRLAGDYGYTF.

This clone was observed once. The chain uses TRBV2 and TRBJ1-2; 10 bases are shared with TRBD1. Germline V gene sequence: CDR1 SNHLY, CDR2 FYNNEI. There are 15 residues in the CDR3. V dropped 4 bases and J dropped 3; count of bases not matched to a gene: 5. As DNA, the CDR3 is TGTGCCAGCAGTGCTGGGACAGGGGTTGACTATGGCTACACCTTC. Protein: CASSAGTGVDYGYTF. The variable domain in full, completed from reference TRBV2 and TRBJ1-2, reads EPEVTQTPSHQVTQMGQEVILRCVPISNHLYFYWYRQILGQKVEFLVSFYNNEISEKSEIFDDQFSVERPDGSNFTLKIRSTKLEDSAMYFCASSAGTGVDYGYTFGSGTRLTVV.

This clone occurred once. V and J are TRBV15 and TRBJ2-7; tentatively, D is TRBD1 (6 bases). Germline assignment: CDR1 LNHNV and CDR2 YYDKDF (reference sequence). The CDR3 runs 14 residues. V dropped 0 bases and J dropped 2 bases, with 8 bases sitting between them. The CDR3 DNA reads as TGTGCCACCAGCAGAGATCGACAGGCCTACGAGCAGTACTTC. Its protein product is CATSRDRQAYEQYF.

The chain couples TRBV5-1 to TRBJ1-1; maybe TRBD1 (5 bases). Germline V gives CDR1 SGHRS, CDR2 YFSETQ. V shed 1 base and J shed 4 bases, with 11 bases lying between them. This CDR3 has 14 amino acids. This CDR3 is CASSLNGGGTEAFF. The CDR3, as DNA: TGCGCCAGCAGCTTGAATGGGGGGGGCACTGAAGCTTTCTTT. The full variable domain, in which reference TRBV5-1 and TRBJ1-1 provide the parts outside the CDR3, is KAGVTQTPRYLIKTRGQQVTLSCSPISGHRSVSWYQQTPGQGLQFLFEYFSETQRNKGNFPGRFSGRQFSNSRSEMNVSTLELGDSALYLCASSLNGGGTEAFFGQGTRLTVV.

A single count supports this clone. The J gene is TRBJ1-1, the V gene TRBV18; TRBD1 matches at 7 bases. The germline gives CDR1 KGHSH, CDR2 LQKENI. This CDR3 region has 15 residues. The junction had 3 bases not matched to a gene; V was cut back by 2 bases and J by 0 bases. CDR3 region: CASSPDRAMNTEAFF. The CDR3 DNA follows: TGTGCCAGCTCACCAGACAGGGCAATGAACACTGAAGCTTTCTTT.

The CDR3 region is CASSRDRGPGGYGYTF. Written as DNA, the CDR3 is TGTGCCAGTAGTAGGGACAGGGGCCCGGGAGGCTATGGCTACACCTTC. This rearrangement joins TRBV19 to TRBJ1-2; 10 bases map to TRBD1. CDR1 and CDR2 (germline): LNHDA, SQIVND (reference sequence). This CDR3 is 16 amino acids long. The V segment lost 4 bases and the J segment 4 bases; nucleotides outside the gene matches: 9.

The V call is TRBV30, the J call TRBJ1-3; no reliable D call. V was shortened by 0 bases and J by 2 bases, with 11 bases between the two germline ends. The germline gives CDR1 GTSNPN, CDR2 SVGIG (reference sequence). The CDR3 has 15 amino acids. The CDR3 DNA sequence: TGTGCCTGGAGTGTCGGAGGGCATACTGGAAACACCATATATTTT. The encoded protein is CAWSVGGHTGNTIYF. Based on the CDR3 plus reference TRBV30 and TRBJ1-3, the full variable domain is SQTIHQWPATLVQPVGSPLSLECTVEGTSNPNLYWYRQAAGRGLQLLFYSVGIGQISSEVPQNLSASRPQDRQFILSSKKLLLSDSGFYLCAWSVGGHTGNTIYFGEGSWLTVV.

The CDR3 DNA sequence: TGTGCCAGCAGTTACTCCGGGGGCACAGATACGCAGTATTTT. This sequence encodes CASSYSGGTDTQYF. This chain uses TRBV6-5 with TRBJ2-3; D is possibly TRBD2 (5 bases). The CDR3 is made up of 14 amino acids. Between the trimmed V and J ends, which lost 0 bases and 1 base, there was a span of 5 bases. Germline CDR1 is MNHEY and CDR2 is SVGAGI.

The chain combines TRBV27 with TRBJ2-3, with TRBD2 matching over 12 bases. Germline V gives CDR1 MNHEY, CDR2 SMNVEV (reference sequence). The CDR3 sequence is 16 residues long. V gave up 6 bases and J gave up 0 bases; unmatched junction bases: 4. The CDR3 nucleotides read TGTGCCAGCAGGAACCTAGCGGGAGGGAGCACAGATACGCAGTATTTT. Amino acid sequence: CASRNLAGGSTDTQYF.

In DNA form, the CDR3 reads TGTGCCAGCTCACCTGGGCAGGGGAACACTGAAGCTTTCTTT. Its translation: CASSPGQGNTEAFF. V usage is TRBV18 and J usage is TRBJ1-1, with D maybe TRBD1 (5 bases). The CDR3 runs 14 residues. CDR1 and CDR2 (germline): KGHSH, LQKENI. V lost 3 bases and J lost 1, with 9 bases in between.

The DNA of the CDR3 is TGTGCCAGCAGCTTAGCTCAGGGGGTGGGCTACGAGCAGTACTTC. Translating gives CASSLAQGVGYEQYF. The chain links TRBV7-9 to TRBJ2-7, with TRBD1 matching over 7 bases. From germline, CDR1 is SEHNR and CDR2 FQNEAQ (reference sequence). Losses at the gene ends were 0 bases for V and 3 bases for J; bases not matched to a gene: 5. This CDR3 is 15 amino acids long.

This sequence joins TRBV2 and TRBJ1-2, with D possibly being TRBD1 (6 bases). CDR1 and CDR2 (germline): SNHLY, FYNNEI. The CDR3 has 12 residues. Deletions cut 6 bases from V and 3 bases from J, with 8 bases between. The CDR3 region is CASSRGDYGYTF. Here the CDR3 DNA reads TGTGCCAGCAGCAGGGGCGACTATGGCTACACCTTC.

The chain combines TRBV7-9 with TRBJ2-1; 8 nucleotides align to TRBD2. CDR3 length: 14 amino acids. The germline V gene encodes CDR1 SEHNR and CDR2 FQNEAQ (reference sequence). V was pared by 7 bases and J by 6 bases, with 8 bases of the junction left unmatched. The CDR3 DNA follows: TGTGCCAGCACCCTGCTAGCGGGCCCCAATGAGCAGTTCTTC. This translates into CASTLLAGPNEQFF. Full variable domain (outside the CDR3, taken from reference TRBV7-9 and TRBJ2-1): DTGVSQNPRHKITKRGQNVTFRCDPISEHNRLYWYRQTLGQGPEFLTYFQNEAQLEKSRLLSDRFSAERPKGSFSTLEIQRTEQGDSAMYLCASTLLAGPNEQFFGPGTRLTVL.

J is TRBJ1-2 and V is TRBV5-6; D remains unclear. The CDR3 has 14 residues. Deletions cut 0 bases from V and 4 bases from J, with 10 bases between. The germline CDR1 and CDR2 sequences are SGHDT and YYEEEE. The CDR3 region has the DNA TGTGCCAGCAGCTTGGTAGGCCAGGTCTATGGCTACACCTTC. Translating it yields CASSLVGQVYGYTF.

The chain is built from TRBV4-1 and TRBJ2-7; TRBD1 aligns across 9 bases. The CDR3 contains 16 residues. V lost 1 base and J lost 5; bases outside the gene matches: 9. Looked up from germline, CDR1 is MGHRA and CDR2 is YSYEKL. This chain's CDR3 is CASSQGEGTGYNEQYF. CDR3 coding DNA: TGCGCCAGCAGCCAAGGGGAAGGGACAGGGTACAACGAGCAGTACTTC.

The chain uses TRBV19 and TRBJ2-1; TRBD2 matches at 16 bases. In germline, CDR1 is LNHDA, CDR2 SQIVND (reference sequence). The trim removed 7 bases at V and 6 bases at J, leaving 9 bases unmatched. The CDR3 has 17 residues. In DNA form, the CDR3 reads TGTGCCAGTAAGGGGACTAGCGGGAGGGGGGACCTCAATGAGCAGTTCTTC. Amino acids: CASKGTSGRGDLNEQFF.

The chain is built from TRBV29-1 and TRBJ1-1; 9 bases fit TRBD1. CDR3 length: 12 amino acids. Trimming removed 4 bases from V and 4 bases from J; junction bases left unmatched: 1. Germline V lookup: CDR1 SQVTM, CDR2 ANQGSEA. The CDR3 loop reads CSVGTGVTEAFF. In DNA form, the CDR3 reads TGCAGCGTTGGGACAGGGGTCACTGAAGCTTTCTTT.

This chain links TRBV15 with TRBJ2-1; D is perhaps TRBD2 (5 bases). The V gene lost 0 bases and the J gene lost 7 bases, with 13 bases spanning the gap. The CDR3 sequence is 15 residues long. CDR1 is LNHNV, CDR2 YYDKDF, per germline (reference sequence). The CDR3 region is CATSRDRPPGNEQFF. The CDR3 bases are TGTGCCACCAGCAGAGATCGCCCCCCGGGGAATGAGCAGTTCTTC.

This clone is a singleton in its sample. The rearrangement uses TRBV14 and TRBJ1-2, with D maybe TRBD1 (6 bases). Germline V gene sequence: CDR1 SGHDN, CDR2 FVKESK. This CDR3 has 14 residues. Trimming shortened V by 4 bases and J by 7 bases, and 16 bases separated the two germline ends. Here the CDR3 DNA reads TGTGCCAGCAGCCCCGGGGCAGGGGATGGTGGCTACACCTTC. It is translated as CASSPGAGDGGYTF.

CDR3 sequence reads: CASSSGTDGNTIYF. The CDR3 DNA reads TGTGCCAGCTCCTCAGGTACAGACGGAAACACCATATATTTT. The chain employs TRBV6-1 and TRBJ1-3, with no clear D. Germline V CDR1 and CDR2: MNHNS, SASEGT. The length of the CDR3 is 14 residues. Trimming took 8 bases from V and 4 from J, leaving 15 bases between them.

The table lists this clone with a few counts. The rearrangement joins TRBV5-1 to TRBJ2-1, with no clear D. The V gene's germline CDR1 is SGHRS and CDR2 YFSETQ. The CDR3 contains 13 residues. Between the trimmed V and J ends, which lost 3 bases and 9 bases, there was a span of 13 bases. In DNA form, the CDR3 reads TGCGCCAGCAGCTCGGATGCGCTAGGTGAGCAGTTCTTC. Protein sequence: CASSSDALGEQFF.

The genes are TRBV7-2 and TRBJ2-4; 9 bases line up with TRBD2. V gave up 1 base and J gave up 0 bases; unmatched junction bases: 4. The CDR3 spans 17 residues. Germline loops: CDR1 SGHTA, CDR2 FQGNSA. DNA of the CDR3: TGTGCCAGCAGCTTAGTCCCTAGCGGGGTAGCCAAAAACATTCAGTACTTC. It encodes CASSLVPSGVAKNIQYF. The full variable domain, its missing parts supplied by reference TRBV7-2 and TRBJ2-4, is GAGVSQSPSNKVTEKGKDVELRCDPISGHTALYWYRQSLGQGLEFLIYFQGNSAPDKSGLPSDRFSAERTGGSVSTLTIQRTQQEDSAVYLCASSLVPSGVAKNIQYFGAGTRLSVL.

CDR3: CATSGTGTSGRSTGELFF. In DNA, the CDR3 is TGTGCCACCAGCGGCACCGGGACTAGCGGGAGGAGCACCGGGGAGCTGTTTTTT. The gene calls are TRBV15 and TRBJ2-2, with TRBD2 identical over 15 bases. The CDR3 consists of 18 residues. The ends lost 5 bases at V and 4 bases at J; junction bases unmatched: 8. The germline CDR1 and CDR2 sequences are LNHNV and YYDKDF (reference sequence).

This chain links TRBV11-2 with TRBJ2-2; 11 nucleotides line up with TRBD2. Germline trimming cut 5 bases from V and 4 bases from J; bases unmatched to any gene: 3. CDR1 SGHAT and CDR2 FQNNGV come from the germline V gene. The CDR3 loop spans 15 amino acids. CDR3 in amino acids: CASSRSGRGTGELFF. In DNA form, the CDR3 reads TGTGCCAGCAGCCGTAGCGGGAGGGGCACCGGGGAGCTGTTTTTT.

The chain employs TRBV7-6 and TRBJ2-1, with TRBD2 identical over 13 bases. The CDR3 is 18 amino acids. J lost 0 bases, V lost 5 bases, and 7 bases had no gene match. The germline CDR1 and CDR2 sequences are SGHVS and FNYEAQ. In DNA, the CDR3 is TGTGCCAGCAGCACCGGGACTAGCGGGGAAAGCTCCTACAATGAGCAGTTCTTC. Translating gives CASSTGTSGESSYNEQFF.

This clone has a handful of counts. This chain joins TRBV7-2 and TRBJ1-5, with D hard to call. CDR3 length equals 15 residues. Trimming removed 0 bases from V and 7 bases from J, with 13 bases in between. Germline assignment: CDR1 SGHTA and CDR2 FQGNSA. This CDR3 reads CASSLARGFGQPQHF. The DNA for the CDR3 is TGTGCCAGCAGCTTAGCCCGGGGTTTCGGGCAGCCCCAGCATTTT.

This clone was seen a few times. The V call is TRBV7-8, the J call TRBJ1-2; perhaps TRBD1 as D (6 bases). The ends were cut back, 5 bases at V and 4 bases at J, with 14 bases in the middle. The CDR3 has 14 amino acids. Per the germline V gene, CDR1 is SGHVS and CDR2 is FQNEAQ. The CDR3 here is CASSPGDRSYGYTF. The CDR3 DNA follows: TGTGCCAGCAGCCCAGGGGACCGCAGCTATGGCTACACCTTC. The full variable domain, rest sourced from reference TRBV7-8 and TRBJ1-2, is GAGVSQSPRYKVAKRGQDVALRCDPISGHVSLFWYQQALGQGPEFLTYFQNEAQLDKSGLPSDRFFAERPEGSVSTLKIQRTQQEDSAVYLCASSPGDRSYGYTFGSGTRLTVV.

The chain links TRBV29-1 to TRBJ2-4; tentative D call: TRBD2 (5 bases). Trimming shortened V by 3 bases and J by 9 bases, and 9 bases separated the two germline ends. Germline V gene sequence: CDR1 SQVTM, CDR2 ANQGSEA. The CDR3 is made up of 11 amino acids. The CDR3 nucleotides read TGCAGCGTTGACGAGGGTTCCATTCAGTACTTC. Protein sequence: CSVDEGSIQYF.

This chain joins TRBV11-3 and TRBJ2-3; a weak D match, TRBD1 (6 bases). V was cut by 5 bases and J by 0 bases, with 9 bases left in between. Germline CDR1 reads SGHNT; CDR2 reads YENEEA. This CDR3 has 14 amino acids. CDR3: CASSPGQSTDTQYF. CDR3 nucleotides: TGTGCCAGCAGCCCCGGACAGAGCACAGATACGCAGTATTTT.

Concerning this clone: This same CDR3 is encoded by further DNA sequences in the sample. The rearrangement links TRBV7-8 to TRBJ2-7; 10 nucleotides line up with TRBD1. CDR1 and CDR2 from the germline V gene are SGHVS and FQNEAQ. With 6 bases clipped from V and 4 bases from J, the junction kept 9 bases outside the gene matches. CDR3 size: 15 residues. The chain's CDR3 is CASSLTGGSSYEQYF. The CDR3 DNA follows: TGTGCCAGCAGTTTGACAGGGGGCAGCTCTTACGAGCAGTACTTC.